A single sample gave rise to the 20 T cell receptor beta chains below, sequenced in a study of T cell responses to AZD1222 COVID-19 vaccine. The data were produced by immunoSEQ multiplex PCR, yet TCRdb's version contains in-frame clones alone and is incomplete. The sample lists 150,000 to 170,000 clones, around 85% occurring once. The sequenced sample was peripheral blood, obtained on day 0 of MenACWY control vaccination. These receptors all come from an adult in good health.

Of note for this clone: Other DNA sequences in the same sample also yield this CDR3. The chain uses TRBV19 and TRBJ1-2; no clear D. V was cut by 1 base and J by 2 bases, with 5 bases left in between. From germline, CDR1 is LNHDA and CDR2 SQIVND (reference sequence). There are 13 residues in the CDR3. CDR3 sequence: CASSIGGNYGYTF. The DNA of the CDR3 is TGTGCCAGTAGTATAGGAGGAAACTATGGCTACACCTTC. The variable domain in full, with the rest retrieved from reference TRBV19 and TRBJ1-2, is DGGITQSPKYLFRKEGQNVTLSCEQNLNHDAMYWYRQDPGQGLRLIYYSQIVNDFQKGDIAEGYSVSREKKESFPLTVTSAQKNPTAFYLCASSIGGNYGYTFGSGTRLTVV.

V and J are TRBV6-2 or TRBV6-3 and TRBJ2-7; no clear D gene. The CDR3 spans 16 residues. CDR1 and CDR2 (germline): MNHEY, SVGEGT. V shed 5 bases and J shed 3 bases, with 20 bases lying between them. The CDR3 DNA reads TGTGCCAGCAGTAACCCTCCGGGCCCCATTTTCTACGAGCAGTACTTC. It encodes CASSNPPGPIFYEQYF.

The chain has TRBV7-4 and TRBJ1-3; D is unresolved. The V and J ends lost 8 bases and 4 bases respectively, with 18 bases between them. The CDR3 has 15 residues. Germline V lookup: CDR1 SGHVT, CDR2 SQSDAQ. The CDR3 spells CASRPNGVMGNTIYF. The CDR3 DNA reads TGTGCCAGCCGCCCAAATGGGGTTATGGGAAACACCATATATTTT.

This clone came up once. The chain recombines TRBV28 with TRBJ2-3; 8 nucleotides align to TRBD2. The V gene's germline CDR1 is MDHEN and CDR2 SYDVKM. The CDR3 is 19 residues long. With V trimmed by 7 bases and J by 0 bases, 18 bases remained unmatched. The CDR3 sequence is CASNGKSGLVLRSTDTQYF. DNA of the CDR3: TGTGCCAGCAACGGAAAATCGGGACTAGTTTTAAGGAGCACAGATACGCAGTATTTT. The full variable domain, its missing parts supplied by reference TRBV28 and TRBJ2-3, is DVKVTQSSRYLVKRTGEKVFLECVQDMDHENMFWYRQDPGLGLRLIYFSYDVKMKEKGDIPEGYSVSREKKERFSLILESASTNQTSMYLCASNGKSGLVLRSTDTQYFGPGTRLTVL.

V gene TRBV25-1 combines with J gene TRBJ2-5; D is unclear. The CDR3 covers 12 residues. V dropped 3 bases and J dropped 1 base, with 3 bases sitting between them. CDR1 and CDR2 from the germline V gene are MGHDK and SYGVNS. The CDR3: CASSDSQETQYF. The DNA of the CDR3 is TGTGCCAGCAGTGACTCCCAAGAGACCCAGTACTTC. Using reference TRBV25-1 and TRBJ2-5 for the parts outside the CDR3, the full variable domain is EADIYQTPRYLVIGTGKKITLECSQTMGHDKMYWYQQDPGMELHLIHYSYGVNSTEKGDLSSESTVSRIRTEHFPLTLESARPSHTSQYLCASSDSQETQYFGPGTRLLVL.

This rearrangement joins TRBV7-2 to TRBJ2-1; 9 bases map to TRBD2. After removal of 6 bases from V and 5 bases from J, the junction contained 8 bases not matched to a gene. The CDR3 extends over 15 amino acids. Germline CDR1 and CDR2: SGHTA and FQGNSA. The CDR3 sequence: CASSRGLAYDNEQFF. For the CDR3, the DNA is TGTGCCAGCAGTCGGGGACTAGCATACGACAATGAGCAGTTCTTC. Full variable domain (remainder filled in from reference TRBV7-2 and TRBJ2-1): GAGVSQSPSNKVTEKGKDVELRCDPISGHTALYWYRQSLGQGLEFLIYFQGNSAPDKSGLPSDRFSAERTGGSVSTLTIQRTQQEDSAVYLCASSRGLAYDNEQFFGPGTRLTVL.

The chain uses TRBV5-4 and TRBJ2-5; 9 nucleotides match TRBD2. Unmatched junction bases numbered 5, after V lost 0 bases and J lost 2 bases. Per germline, CDR1 SGHNT and CDR2 YYREEE (reference sequence). There are 16 residues in the CDR3. Here the CDR3 DNA reads TGTGCCAGCAGCTTGGTCCTCACTAGCGGGCAAGAGACCCAGTACTTC. It is translated as CASSLVLTSGQETQYF.

The genes are TRBV18 and TRBJ1-5, with 7 bases lining up with TRBD1. This CDR3 spans 13 amino acids. Losses at the gene ends were 11 bases for V and 4 bases for J; bases not matched to a gene: 8. Germline CDR1 is KGHSH and CDR2 is LQKENI. The CDR3 DNA is TGTGCCGGGGGAGGGGGCCCAAATCAGCCCCAGCATTTT. Translated: CAGGGGPNQPQHF.

The chain recombines TRBV5-1 with TRBJ2-2; TRBD1 matches at 9 bases. The CDR3 sequence is 15 residues long. Trimming removed 4 bases from V and 3 bases from J; junction bases left unmatched: 4. Per the germline V gene, CDR1 is SGHRS and CDR2 is YFSETQ. The CDR3 region is CASSLGTGHTGELFF. CDR3 in DNA: TGCGCCAGCAGCCTGGGGACAGGGCACACCGGGGAGCTGTTTTTT.

The chain is built from TRBV19 and TRBJ1-3; possible D gene TRBD1, 5 bases. Germline V gene lookup returns CDR1 LNHDA and CDR2 SQIVND (reference sequence). CDR3 length: 15 amino acids. The V end lost 7 bases, the J end lost 0 bases, and 13 bases lay between the germline ends. This CDR3 is CASIKQALSGNTIYF. The CDR3 DNA reads TGTGCCAGTATTAAACAGGCCCTCTCTGGAAACACCATATATTTT. The whole variable domain, filled in from reference TRBV19 and TRBJ1-3, reads DGGITQSPKYLFRKEGQNVTLSCEQNLNHDAMYWYRQDPGQGLRLIYYSQIVNDFQKGDIAEGYSVSREKKESFPLTVTSAQKNPTAFYLCASIKQALSGNTIYFGEGSWLTVV.

CDR3 DNA: TGTGCCAGCAGCTTAAGAGGGGGTACTAATGAAAAACTGTTTTTT. This sequence encodes CASSLRGGTNEKLFF. The chain recombines TRBV7-9 with TRBJ1-4, with a weak D call TRBD1 (6 bases). Trimming left V 2 bases short and J 2 bases short, with 9 bases between. The CDR3 has 15 amino acids. The germline gives CDR1 SEHNR, CDR2 FQNEAQ (reference sequence).

The CDR3 DNA reads TGTGCCAGCAGCTTAGCTTTAGGGCGGCGGGGGGGCCGCCAAGAGACCCAGTACTTC. This gives the protein CASSLALGRRGGRQETQYF. The V call is TRBV7-6, the J call TRBJ2-5, with TRBD2 matching over 9 bases. J gave up 1 base and V 0 bases, and 12 bases lay outside the gene matches. Per the germline V gene, CDR1 is SGHVS and CDR2 is FNYEAQ. The CDR3 consists of 19 residues. The full variable domain, with the rest looked up from reference TRBV7-6 and TRBJ2-5, is GAGVSQSPRYKVTKRGQDVALRCDPISGHVSLYWYRQALGQGPEFLTYFNYEAQQDKSGLPNDRFSAERPEGSISTLTIQRTEQRDSAMYRCASSLALGRRGGRQETQYFGPGTRLLVL.

The gene calls are TRBV2 and TRBJ1-2; 7 bases match TRBD1. J gave up 8 bases and V 0 bases, and 12 bases lay outside the gene matches. This CDR3 contains 16 residues. Germline lookup yields CDR1 SNHLY and CDR2 FYNNEI. In nucleotides, the CDR3 is TGTGCCAGCAGTGAAGCGAGTGGTGACAGGGCATTGGGCTACACCTTC. Translating gives CASSEASGDRALGYTF.

The chain links TRBV18 to TRBJ1-1; D remains unclear. V was pared by 2 bases and J by 0 bases, with 10 bases between. The CDR3 extends over 15 amino acids. CDR1 is KGHSH and CDR2 is LQKENI in the germline V gene. As DNA, the CDR3 is TGTGCCAGCTCACCATCATCAGCCCTGAACACTGAAGCTTTCTTT. Translated, it gives CASSPSSALNTEAFF.

The chain links TRBV12-3 or TRBV12-4 to TRBJ2-1, with D unresolved. V was pared by 8 bases and J by 7 bases, with 15 bases between. This CDR3 is 13 amino acids long. CDR3: CASSPQSRNEQFF. As DNA, the CDR3 is TGTGCCAGCTCCCCCCAAAGTCGGAATGAGCAGTTCTTC.

V and J are TRBV7-9 and TRBJ1-2, with 9 positions matching TRBD1. Germline V CDR1 and CDR2: SEHNR, FQNEAQ (reference sequence). The CDR3 is made up of 14 amino acids. The trim removed 4 bases at V and 7 bases at J, leaving 7 bases unmatched. CDR3 residues: CASSSPGQGFGYTF. CDR3 sequence (DNA): TGTGCCAGCAGCTCACCGGGACAGGGATTTGGCTACACCTTC.

The chain is built from TRBV2 and TRBJ2-1, with 11 bases lining up with TRBD2. This CDR3 region has 14 residues. CDR1 and CDR2 (germline): SNHLY, FYNNEI. J was trimmed by 13 bases and V by 4 bases; bases with no gene match: 9. The CDR3 region is CASSAERLAGNQFF. The DNA of the CDR3 is TGTGCCAGCAGTGCCGAAAGACTAGCGGGGAACCAGTTCTTC.

The rearrangement uses TRBV6-2 or TRBV6-3 and TRBJ2-2; D unresolved. The CDR3 sequence is 12 residues long. The germline CDR1 and CDR2 sequences are MNHEY and SVGEGT. Trimming took off 0 bases at V and 8 bases at J, with 4 bases between the two ends. DNA for the CDR3: TGTGCCAGCAGTTACTCTAGGGGGGAGCTGTTTTTT. This translates into CASSYSRGELFF.

Here the CDR3 DNA reads TGCGCCAGCAGCCTATCAGCGGGCGTCTCCTACGAGCAGTACTTC. As protein: CASSLSAGVSYEQYF. The chain is built from TRBV5-1 and TRBJ2-7; D possibly corresponds to TRBD2 (6 bases). Trimming removed 4 bases at V and 0 bases at J, with 14 bases between. CDR1 SGHRS and CDR2 YFSETQ come from the germline V gene. The CDR3 spans 15 residues.

This chain uses TRBV27 with TRBJ1-2; D may be TRBD1 (6 bases). Germline V lookup: CDR1 MNHEY, CDR2 SMNVEV (reference sequence). V was shortened by 4 bases and J by 0 bases, with 12 bases between the two germline ends. CDR3 length equals 15 residues. The CDR3 nucleotides read TGTGCCAGCAGTTCCCCCGGGACATCTAACTATGGCTACACCTTC. Its protein is CASSSPGTSNYGYTF.